The next 17 T cell receptor beta chains were all read from a single sample in a study of technical replicates of blood from a handful of donors (dated by TCRdb to between 2016 and 2019). The library was made by the immunoSEQ multiplex PCR assay. In TCRdb, the immuneACCESS table is reduced to in-frame sequences with V and J assigned. These tables do not hold every clone; where another copy was compared, an unresolved V gene accounts for under half, and the others remain unexplained. Recorded for this sample are some 71,000 clones; around 97% of them occurred a single time. The ten largest account for 0.18% of the sample. The sample taken for sequencing was T cells isolated from PBMCs. These receptors were collected from a human donor in good health.

This chain links TRBV2 with TRBJ2-1, with 14 bases identical to TRBD2. This CDR3 has 18 residues. CDR1 SNHLY and CDR2 FYNNEI come from the germline V gene. V was clipped by 8 bases and J by 4 bases; unmatched bases: 13. CDR3 DNA: TGTGCCAGCTCTCATGGGACTAGCGGGAGAGGGTTTTACAATGAGCAGTTCTTC. Its protein is CASSHGTSGRGFYNEQFF.

The chain carries TRBV11-3 and TRBJ2-7; 7 bases fit TRBD1. The CDR3 runs 14 residues. Trimming removed 5 bases from V and 1 base from J; junction bases left unmatched: 5. The germline V gene encodes CDR1 SGHNT and CDR2 YENEEA. The CDR3 region has the DNA TGTGCCAGCAGCCACCGGGACAGTTCCTACGAGCAGTACTTC. Protein: CASSHRDSSYEQYF. Drawing the rest from reference TRBV11-3 and TRBJ2-7, the complete variable domain is EAGVVQSPRYKIIEKKQPVAFWCNPISGHNTLYWYLQNLGQGPELLIRYENEEAVDDSQLPKDRFSAERLKGVDSTLKIQPAELGDSAVYLCASSHRDSSYEQYFGPGTRLTVT.

V gene TRBV6-9 combines with J gene TRBJ1-4; no definite D call. Germline V gene lookup returns CDR1 MNHGY and CDR2 SVAAGI. The CDR3 spans 14 residues. Trimming removed 2 bases from V and 4 bases from J, with 8 bases in between. The CDR3 region has the DNA TGTGCCAGCAGTTATAGGCAGGATAATGAAAAACTGTTTTTT. Encoded protein: CASSYRQDNEKLFF.

The V and J genes are TRBV6-5 and TRBJ1-1, with a tentative D call TRBD1 (6 bases). V lost 2 bases and J 3 bases, leaving 13 bases between the germline ends. CDR3 length: 15 residues. Germline V gene sequence: CDR1 MNHEY, CDR2 SVGAGI. The chain's CDR3 is CASSYRGGVYTEAFF. The DNA of the CDR3 is TGTGCCAGCAGTTACAGGGGGGGGGTGTACACTGAAGCTTTCTTT.

The chain joins TRBV28 to TRBJ1-1; no reliable D call. Germline CDR1 and CDR2: MDHEN and SYDVKM. This CDR3 spans 12 amino acids. The V and J ends lost 5 bases and 8 bases respectively, with 12 bases between them. Written as DNA, the CDR3 is TGTGCCAGCAGTCCGGGGTTCGCAGAAGCTTTCTTT. Translated: CASSPGFAEAFF.

The chain recombines TRBV10-1 with TRBJ1-2; D is unclear. The CDR3 spans 15 residues. From germline, CDR1 is WNHNN and CDR2 SYGVQD (reference sequence). Deletions cut 3 bases from V and 2 bases from J, with 13 bases between. The CDR3 protein is CASSDSLYRNYGYTF. The CDR3 region has the DNA TGCGCCAGCAGTGACTCCCTTTACAGAAACTATGGCTACACCTTC.

This chain uses TRBV11-3 with TRBJ2-7; 9 bases line up with TRBD1. J lost 3 bases, V lost 4 bases, and 1 base had no gene match. The CDR3 is made up of 13 amino acids. Germline V CDR1 and CDR2: SGHNT, YENEEA. The CDR3 protein is CASSSGQGYEQYF. The CDR3 coding sequence is TGTGCCAGCAGCTCGGGACAGGGCTACGAGCAGTACTTC.

This chain uses TRBV27 with TRBJ2-7, with TRBD2 matching over 10 bases. Germline CDR1 MNHEY, CDR2 SMNVEV (reference sequence). J gave up 2 bases and V 3 bases, and 19 bases lay outside the gene matches. The CDR3 contains 20 residues. The CDR3 sequence is CASSFLRQGRRLAGTYEQYF. The DNA for the CDR3 is TGTGCCAGCAGTTTTCTTAGACAGGGGAGAAGACTAGCGGGTACCTACGAGCAGTACTTC.

The chain links TRBV9 to TRBJ1-1; D may be TRBD1 (6 bases). V lost 3 bases, J lost 4 bases, and 13 bases lay in between. CDR3 size: 14 residues. Per the germline V gene, CDR1 is SGDLS and CDR2 is YYNGEE. CDR3 bases: TGTGCCAGCAGCGCTACAGGGTTGCGCACTGAAGCTTTCTTT. Protein product: CASSATGLRTEAFF.

This chain joins TRBV7-2 and TRBJ2-1; the D is unclear. V lost 3 bases and J lost 4, with 4 bases in between. This CDR3 spans 12 amino acids. The germline CDR1 and CDR2 sequences are SGHTA and FQGNSA. The DNA of the CDR3 is TGTGCCAGCAGCTTCCCTTACAATGAGCAGTTCTTC. Amino acid sequence: CASSFPYNEQFF.

The chain combines TRBV5-1 with TRBJ2-2; no definite D call. The CDR3 sequence is 18 residues long. Germline loops: CDR1 SGHRS, CDR2 YFSETQ. Trimming shortened V by 0 bases and J by 6 bases, and 21 bases separated the two germline ends. The CDR3 nucleotides read TGCGCCAGCAGCTTGGTTTATTATAGATTTCAATTCGCCGGGGAGCTGTTTTTT. It is translated as CASSLVYYRFQFAGELFF.

The rearrangement joins TRBV28 to TRBJ2-7; TRBD2 aligns across 7 bases. The germline gives CDR1 MDHEN, CDR2 SYDVKM. The CDR3 runs to 16 residues. Trimming removed 5 bases from V and 2 bases from J; junction bases left unmatched: 12. In DNA, the CDR3 is TGTGCCAGCAGTGATTATGGACTAGAAGGGCCCTACGAGCAGTACTTC. Residues: CASSDYGLEGPYEQYF. The full variable domain, rest sourced from reference TRBV28 and TRBJ2-7, is DVKVTQSSRYLVKRTGEKVFLECVQDMDHENMFWYRQDPGLGLRLIYFSYDVKMKEKGDIPEGYSVSREKKERFSLILESASTNQTSMYLCASSDYGLEGPYEQYFGPGTRLTVT.

The rearrangement uses TRBV12-2 and TRBJ1-1. TRBV12-2 is shown as a pseudogene. CDR3 length equals 18 residues. CDR3: CASRPPASGLSANTEAFF. The CDR3 nucleotides are TGTGCAAGTCGCCCCCCCGCTTCGGGACTGAGTGCGAACACTGAAGCTTTCTTT.

Remarks on this clone: A junction end diverges from the germline sequence, so it may reflect a read error. V and J are TRBV2 and TRBJ1-1; D gene uncertain. The germline V gene has CDR1 SNHLY and CDR2 FYNNEI. This CDR3 contains 10 residues. Here the CDR3 DNA reads TGTGCCAGCAGTGAAAACTCTATTGTCTTT. Residues: CASSENSIVF.

The chain links TRBV28 to TRBJ1-2; 8 bases are shared with TRBD1. J gave up 8 bases and V 6 bases, and 8 bases lay outside the gene matches. Germline V gives CDR1 MDHEN, CDR2 SYDVKM. This CDR3 region has 13 residues. The CDR3 DNA reads TGTGCCAGCAGAGGTCAGGGGGCGCAGGGCTACACCTTC. Encoded protein: CASRGQGAQGYTF.

The J gene is TRBJ1-5, the V gene TRBV25-1, with 9 positions matching TRBD1. Germline values: CDR1 MGHDK, CDR2 SYGVNS. Trimming took 6 bases from V and 3 from J; bases not matched to a gene: 0. The length of the CDR3 is 13 residues. CDR3 amino acids: CASRQGANQPQHF. CDR3 DNA sequence: TGTGCCAGCAGACAGGGGGCCAATCAGCCCCAGCATTTT.

The chain has TRBV28 and TRBJ2-5; 11 nucleotides align to TRBD1. The germline V gene has CDR1 MDHEN and CDR2 SYDVKM. The CDR3 runs 19 residues. V was pared by 2 bases and J by 5 bases, with 16 bases of the junction left unmatched. DNA for the CDR3: TGTGCCAGCAGTTTAGTCTTTTGGGGACAGGGGGACGTGAGGGAGACCCAGTACTTC. Translating it yields CASSLVFWGQGDVRETQYF.